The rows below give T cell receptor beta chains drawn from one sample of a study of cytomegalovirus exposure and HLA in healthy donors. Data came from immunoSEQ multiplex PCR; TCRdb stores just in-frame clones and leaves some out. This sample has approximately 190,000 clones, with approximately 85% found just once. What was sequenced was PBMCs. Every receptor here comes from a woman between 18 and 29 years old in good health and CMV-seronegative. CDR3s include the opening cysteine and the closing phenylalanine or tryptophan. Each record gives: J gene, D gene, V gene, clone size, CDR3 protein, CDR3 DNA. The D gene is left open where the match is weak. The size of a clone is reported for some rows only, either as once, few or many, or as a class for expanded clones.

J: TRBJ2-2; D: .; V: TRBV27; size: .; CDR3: CASSRLNTGELFF; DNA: TGTGCCAGTTCCAGACTTAACACCGGGGAGCTGTTTTTT
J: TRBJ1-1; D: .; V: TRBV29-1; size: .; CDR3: CSVVSYGGLLEAFF; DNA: TGCAGCGTTGTTTCTTATGGAGGCTTGCTTGAAGCTTTCTTT
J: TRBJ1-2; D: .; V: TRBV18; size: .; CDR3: CASSPPAGGSVGYTF; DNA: TGTGCCAGCTCACCACCCGCGGGGGGCTCGGTTGGCTACACCTTC
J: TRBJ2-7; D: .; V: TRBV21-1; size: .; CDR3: CASSRFEREGYEQYF; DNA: TGTGCCAGCAGCAGATTTGAACGGGAAGGCTACGAGCAGTACTTC
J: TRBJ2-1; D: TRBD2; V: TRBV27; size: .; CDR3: CASSPQGLAGGPVSYNEQFF; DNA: TGTGCCAGCAGTCCACAGGGACTAGCGGGAGGGCCAGTATCCTACAATGAGCAGTTCTTC
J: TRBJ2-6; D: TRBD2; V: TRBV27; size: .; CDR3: CASSFRLAGGEGANVLTF; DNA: TGTGCCAGCAGTTTTAGACTAGCGGGAGGGGAAGGGGCCAACGTCCTGACTTTC
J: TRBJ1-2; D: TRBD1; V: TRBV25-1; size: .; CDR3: CASSGPYDRDYGYTF; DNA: TGTGCCAGCAGTGGGCCTTATGACAGGGACTATGGCTACACCTTC
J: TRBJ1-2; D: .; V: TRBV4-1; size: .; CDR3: CASSQENGVLVPNYGYTF; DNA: TGCGCCAGCAGCCAAGAGAACGGAGTACTAGTCCCTAACTATGGCTACACCTTC
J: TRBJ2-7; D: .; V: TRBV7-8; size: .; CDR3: CASSSMGTYEQYF; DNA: TGTGCCAGCAGCTCTATGGGCACCTACGAGCAGTACTTC
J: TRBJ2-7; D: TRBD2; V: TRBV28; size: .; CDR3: CASSGGTSGPEKQYF; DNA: TGTGCCAGCAGTGGGGGGACTAGCGGTCCTGAGAAGCAGTACTTC
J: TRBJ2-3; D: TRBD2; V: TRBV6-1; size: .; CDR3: CASSDSWGGTQYF; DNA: TGTGCCAGCAGTGACTCCTGGGGGGGTACGCAGTATTTT
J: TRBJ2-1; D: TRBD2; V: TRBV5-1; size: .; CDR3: CASSLALAGHNEQFF; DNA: TGCGCCAGCAGCTTGGCTCTAGCGGGACACAATGAGCAGTTCTTC
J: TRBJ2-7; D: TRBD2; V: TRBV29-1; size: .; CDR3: CSVSGGAVLDEQYF; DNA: TGCAGCGTTAGCGGGGGGGCCGTCCTCGACGAGCAGTACTTC
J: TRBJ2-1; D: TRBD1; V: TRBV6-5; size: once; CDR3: CASSSPGQHYNEQFF; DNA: TGTGCCAGCAGTTCGCCGGGACAGCACTACAATGAGCAGTTCTTC
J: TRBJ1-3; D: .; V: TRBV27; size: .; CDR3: CASSRGAPSGNTIYF; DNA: TGTGCCAGCAGTCGGGGGGCCCCCTCTGGAAACACCATATATTTT
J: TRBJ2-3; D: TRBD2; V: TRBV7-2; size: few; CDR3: CASSTSGTDTQYF; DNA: TGTGCCAGCAGCACTAGCGGCACAGATACGCAGTATTTT
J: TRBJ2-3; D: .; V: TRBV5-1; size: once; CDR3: CASSLAGDGTDTQYF; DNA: TGCGCCAGCAGCTTGGCAGGGGACGGGACAGATACGCAGTATTTT
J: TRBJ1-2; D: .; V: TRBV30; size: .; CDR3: CASPGRRRMYGYTF; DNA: TGTGCCTCCCCGGGGAGGCGGCGGATGTATGGCTACACCTTC
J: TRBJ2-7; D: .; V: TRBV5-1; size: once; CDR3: CASSFGEGEQYF; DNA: TGCGCCAGCAGCTTTGGAGAGGGCGAGCAGTACTTC
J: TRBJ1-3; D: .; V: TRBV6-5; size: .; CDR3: CASSYSRSGNTIYF; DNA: TGTGCCAGCAGTTACTCGCGCTCTGGAAACACCATATATTTT
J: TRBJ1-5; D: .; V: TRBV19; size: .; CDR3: CASSIWLSDNQPQHF; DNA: TGTGCCAGTAGTATCTGGCTGTCAGACAATCAGCCCCAGCATTTT
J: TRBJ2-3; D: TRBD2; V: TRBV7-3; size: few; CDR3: CASSLGIAGGTDTQYF; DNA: TGTGCCAGCAGCCTGGGAATAGCGGGAGGGACAGATACGCAGTATTTT
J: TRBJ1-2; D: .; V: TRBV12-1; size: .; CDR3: CASSFGSRDYTF; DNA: TGTGCCAGCAGCTTTGGGTCTCGGGACTACACCTTC
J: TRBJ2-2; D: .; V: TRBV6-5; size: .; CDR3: CASSPGQPRRELFF; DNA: TGTGCCAGCAGTCCCGGACAGCCAAGGCGGGAGCTGTTTTTT
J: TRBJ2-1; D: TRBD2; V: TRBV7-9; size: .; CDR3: CASPPSGSANNEQFF; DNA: TGTGCCAGCCCTCCTAGCGGGAGTGCAAACAATGAGCAGTTCTTC
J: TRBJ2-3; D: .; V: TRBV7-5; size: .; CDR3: CVRSQTSLISTDTQYF; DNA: TGTGTCAGAAGTCAGACTAGCTTAATTAGCACAGATACGCAGTATTTT
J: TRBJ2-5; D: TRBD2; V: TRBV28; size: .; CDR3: CASSMGLAVSGSQYF; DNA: TGTGCCAGCAGTATGGGACTAGCGGTTTCGGGGTCCCAGTACTTC
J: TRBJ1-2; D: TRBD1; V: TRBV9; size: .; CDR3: CASSGGTGSYGYTF; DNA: TGTGCCAGCAGCGGCGGGACAGGTTCATATGGCTACACCTTC
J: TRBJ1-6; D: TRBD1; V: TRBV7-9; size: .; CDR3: CASSPGTGENSPLHF; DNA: TGTGCCAGCAGCCCTGGGACAGGGGAAAATTCACCCCTCCACTTT
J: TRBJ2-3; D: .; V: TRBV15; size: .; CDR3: CATSRARSDTQYF; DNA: TGTGCCACCAGCAGAGCCAGGTCAGATACGCAGTATTTT
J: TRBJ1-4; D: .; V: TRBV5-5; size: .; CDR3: CASSLVAGYNEKLFF; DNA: TGTGCCAGCAGCTTGGTTGCAGGATATAATGAAAAACTGTTTTTT
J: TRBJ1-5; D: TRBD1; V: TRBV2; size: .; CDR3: CASRRDSPKQPQHF; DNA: TGTGCCAGCAGGAGGGACAGCCCCAAACAGCCCCAGCATTTT
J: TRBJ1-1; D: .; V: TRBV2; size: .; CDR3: CASSVETWNTEAFF; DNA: TGTGCCAGCAGTGTCGAGACATGGAACACTGAAGCTTTCTTT
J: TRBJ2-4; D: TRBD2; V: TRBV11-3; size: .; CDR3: CASSFLAGESGIQYF; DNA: TGTGCCAGCAGCTTTTTAGCGGGAGAATCGGGCATTCAGTACTTC
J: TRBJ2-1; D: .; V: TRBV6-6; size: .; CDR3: CASSYLGARSYNEQFF; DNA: TGTGCCAGCAGTTACTTAGGGGCGCGGTCCTACAATGAGCAGTTCTTC
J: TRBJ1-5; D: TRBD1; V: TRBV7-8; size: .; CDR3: CASSSRFRQGDQPQHF; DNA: TGTGCCAGCAGCTCTAGATTCCGACAGGGGGATCAGCCCCAGCATTTT
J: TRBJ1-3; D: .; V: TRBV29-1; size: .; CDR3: CSVREGGRGTSGNTIYF; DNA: TGCAGCGTTAGGGAGGGAGGCAGGGGCACCTCTGGAAACACCATATATTTT
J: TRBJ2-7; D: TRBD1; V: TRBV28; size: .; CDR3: CASSYGTGYYEQYF; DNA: TGTGCCAGCAGTTACGGGACAGGCTACTACGAGCAGTACTTC
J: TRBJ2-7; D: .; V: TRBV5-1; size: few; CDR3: CASSPSGVREQYF; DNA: TGCGCCAGCAGCCCGTCCGGGGTTCGGGAGCAGTACTTC
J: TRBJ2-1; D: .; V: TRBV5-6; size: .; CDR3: CASSPSFSLYNEQFF; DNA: TGTGCCAGCAGCCCCTCTTTCTCTCTCTACAATGAGCAGTTCTTC
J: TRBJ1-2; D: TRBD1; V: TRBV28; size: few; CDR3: CASAVGQGASGYTF; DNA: TGTGCCAGCGCAGTAGGACAGGGGGCTTCCGGCTACACCTTC
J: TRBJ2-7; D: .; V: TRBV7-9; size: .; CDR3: CSSSGGDALTYEQYF; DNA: TGTTCCAGCAGCGGTGGAGACGCACTTACGTACGAGCAGTACTTC